A selection of T cell receptor beta chains follows, all from one sample in a study of spatial heterogeneity in lung cancer. Each CDR3 protein is one row after TCRdb ran MiXCR on the 5' RACE reads. The sample carries roughly 23,000 distinct CDR3 sequences, around 5% recorded once. The sequencing used lung tumor tissue, collected at surgery. These receptors were taken from a male donor with early-stage non-small cell lung cancer. Each CDR3 is given with its conserved first and last residue. A D gene is named only where the DNA matches it firmly. The size of a clone is reported for some rows only, either as once, few or many, or as a class for expanded clones.

CASSTRASALAKNIQYF,TGTGCCAGCAGCACACGGGCTAGCGCTCTAGCCAAAAACATTCAGTACTTC,.,few,TRBJ2-4,TRBV7-2
CASSYTGVRNQPQHF,TGTGCCAGCAGTTACACCGGGGTCCGCAATCAGCCCCAGCATTTT,.,many,TRBJ1-5,TRBV6-5
CSAKSPGQGFNTIYF,TGCAGTGCTAAAAGCCCGGGACAGGGATTCAACACCATATATTTT,TRBD1,many,TRBJ1-3,TRBV20-1
CSVGLLGPDTQYF,TGCAGCGTGGGGCTTTTAGGGCCAGATACGCAGTATTTT,.,medium-sized,TRBJ2-3,TRBV29-1
CASSLYGELAGGTDTQYF,TGTGCCAGCAGCCTTTACGGGGAGCTAGCGGGAGGTACAGATACGCAGTATTTT,TRBD2,many,TRBJ2-3,TRBV9
CSARGGYGYTF,TGCAGTGCCAGGGGAGGCTATGGCTACACCTTC,.,many,TRBJ1-2,TRBV20-1
CASSLDPTSAEQFF,TGTGCCAGCAGCTTGGACCCTACTAGCGCCGAGCAGTTCTTC,TRBD2,many,TRBJ2-1,TRBV5-6
CASRGGGTQYF,TGTGCCAGCCGGGGGGGCGGGACCCAGTACTTC,TRBD2,many,TRBJ2-5,TRBV7-2
CATSDATGKAPDTQYF,TGTGCCACCAGTGATGCGACAGGAAAGGCCCCAGATACGCAGTATTTT,.,medium-sized,TRBJ2-3,TRBV24-1
CASSQDQGGGYEQYF,TGCGCCAGCAGCCAAGATCAAGGGGGAGGCTACGAGCAGTACTTC,.,many,TRBJ2-7,TRBV4-3
CASRADGFRTDTQYF,TGTGCCAGCCGGGCGGACGGATTTCGCACAGATACGCAGTATTTT,.,few,TRBJ2-3,TRBV5-6
CASSVEGRIRQPQHF,TGTGCCAGCAGCGTCGAGGGGCGAATCCGTCAGCCCCAGCATTTT,.,many,TRBJ1-5,TRBV9
CASRVGAPPSYEQYF,TGTGCCAGCAGGGTAGGAGCCCCCCCCTCCTACGAGCAGTACTTC,.,many,TRBJ2-7,TRBV6-1
CASSLITRQFF,TGTGCCAGCAGCTTAATAACAAGGCAGTTCTTC,.,many,TRBJ2-1,TRBV7-4
CASNVIAGLFYNEQFF,TGTGCCAGCAACGTAATAGCGGGACTGTTTTACAATGAGCAGTTCTTC,TRBD2,many,TRBJ2-1,TRBV5-6
CASSFQGAGEKLFF,TGTGCCAGCAGTTTTCAGGGGGCAGGTGAAAAACTGTTTTTT,TRBD1,many,TRBJ1-4,TRBV27
CASSPGQETQYF,TGTGCCAGTTCCCCGGGGCAAGAGACCCAGTACTTC,.,many,TRBJ2-5,TRBV7-9
CASSLGDLPNTEAFF,TGCGCCAGCAGCTTGGGGGACCTTCCGAACACTGAAGCTTTCTTT,.,many,TRBJ1-1,TRBV5-1
CSARAPLLDEQFF,TGCAGTGCTAGAGCCCCTCTCCTGGATGAGCAGTTCTTC,.,many,TRBJ2-1,TRBV20-1
CSGLAGGPYEQYF,TGCAGTGGACTAGCGGGGGGACCTTACGAGCAGTACTTC,TRBD2,many,TRBJ2-7,TRBV20-1
CAIGFPGTDTQYF,TGTGCCATTGGATTTCCCGGCACAGATACGCAGTATTTT,.,many,TRBJ2-3,TRBV6-6
CASTSKAGANEQFF,TGTGCCAGCACCTCCAAAGCCGGGGCCAATGAGCAGTTCTTC,.,many,TRBJ2-1,TRBV9
CSAKPVGLNTGELFF,TGCAGTGCTAAACCCGTGGGGTTGAACACCGGGGAGCTGTTTTTT,.,many,TRBJ2-2,TRBV20-1
CATSRASGEETQYF,TGTGCCACCAGCAGAGCCTCGGGAGAAGAGACCCAGTACTTC,.,.,TRBJ2-5,TRBV15
CASSLKPGGPGWSQHF,TGTGCCAGCAGTTTGAAGCCCGGGGGACCTGGCTGGTCCCAGCATTTT,.,many,TRBJ1-5,TRBV27
CASSQAPGLAGGETQYF,TGTGCCAGCAGCCAAGCTCCGGGACTAGCGGGCGGAGAGACCCAGTACTTC,TRBD2,.,TRBJ2-5,TRBV14
CASRRDRGRGALHF,TGTGCCAGCAGAAGGGACAGGGGGCGTGGGGCCCTGCATTTT,TRBD1,few,TRBJ1-5,TRBV27